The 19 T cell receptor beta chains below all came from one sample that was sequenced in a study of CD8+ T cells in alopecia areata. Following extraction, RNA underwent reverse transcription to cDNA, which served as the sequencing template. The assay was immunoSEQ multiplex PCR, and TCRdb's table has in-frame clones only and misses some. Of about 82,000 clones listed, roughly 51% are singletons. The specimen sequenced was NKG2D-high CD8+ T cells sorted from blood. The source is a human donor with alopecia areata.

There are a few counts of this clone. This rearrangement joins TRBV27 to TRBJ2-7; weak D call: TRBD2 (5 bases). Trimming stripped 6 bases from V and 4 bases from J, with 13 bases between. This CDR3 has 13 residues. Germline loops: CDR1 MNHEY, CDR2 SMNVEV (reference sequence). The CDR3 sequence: CASSTGSVYEQYF. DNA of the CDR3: TGTGCCAGCAGCACGGGATCTGTGTACGAGCAGTACTTC.

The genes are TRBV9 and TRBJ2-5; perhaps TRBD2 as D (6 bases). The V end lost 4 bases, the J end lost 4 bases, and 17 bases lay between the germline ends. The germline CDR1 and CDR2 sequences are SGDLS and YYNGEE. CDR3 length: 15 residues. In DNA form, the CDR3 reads TGTGCCAGCAGCCGAGAGGGGCAGGGAGGAGAGACCCAGTACTTC. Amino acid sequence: CASSREGQGGETQYF.

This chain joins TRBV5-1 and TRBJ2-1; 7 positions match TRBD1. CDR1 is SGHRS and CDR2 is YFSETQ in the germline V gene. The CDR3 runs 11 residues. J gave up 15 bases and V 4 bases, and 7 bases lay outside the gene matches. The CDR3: CASSGGQALFF. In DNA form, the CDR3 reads TGCGCCAGCAGCGGAGGACAGGCCTTGTTCTTC.

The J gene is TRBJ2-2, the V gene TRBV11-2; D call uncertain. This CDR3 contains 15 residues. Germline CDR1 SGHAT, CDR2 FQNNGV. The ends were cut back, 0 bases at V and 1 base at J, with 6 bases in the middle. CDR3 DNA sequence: TGTGCCAGCAGCTTAGAAGCAGAGAACACCGGGGAGCTGTTTTTT. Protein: CASSLEAENTGELFF.

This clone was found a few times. CDR3 sequence: CASSPRQGTAKNIQYF. For the CDR3, the DNA is TGTGCCAGCAGCCCACGACAGGGGACGGCCAAAAACATTCAGTACTTC. The genes are TRBV14 and TRBJ2-4; TRBD1 matches 8 bases. J lost 1 base, V lost 4 bases, and 6 bases had no gene match. The CDR3 covers 16 residues. Germline assignment: CDR1 SGHDN and CDR2 FVKESK.

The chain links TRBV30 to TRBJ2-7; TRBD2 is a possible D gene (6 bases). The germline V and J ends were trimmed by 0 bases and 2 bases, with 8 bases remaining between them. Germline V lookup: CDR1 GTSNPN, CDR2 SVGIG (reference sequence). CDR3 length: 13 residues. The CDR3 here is CAWSVGGPYEQYF. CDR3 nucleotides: TGTGCCTGGAGTGTAGGAGGGCCCTACGAGCAGTACTTC.

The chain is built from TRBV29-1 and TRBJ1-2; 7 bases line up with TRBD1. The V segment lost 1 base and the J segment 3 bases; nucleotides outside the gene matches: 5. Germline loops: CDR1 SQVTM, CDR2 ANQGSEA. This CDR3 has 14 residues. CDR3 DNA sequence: TGCAGCGTTGAAGGGGTCACAGGGGACTATGGCTACACCTTC. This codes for CSVEGVTGDYGYTF. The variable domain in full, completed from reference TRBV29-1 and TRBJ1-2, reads SAVISQKPSRDICQRGTSLTIQCQVDSQVTMMFWYRQQPGQSLTLIATANQGSEATYESGFVIDKFPISRPNLTFSTLTVSNMSPEDSSIYLCSVEGVTGDYGYTFGSGTRLTVV.

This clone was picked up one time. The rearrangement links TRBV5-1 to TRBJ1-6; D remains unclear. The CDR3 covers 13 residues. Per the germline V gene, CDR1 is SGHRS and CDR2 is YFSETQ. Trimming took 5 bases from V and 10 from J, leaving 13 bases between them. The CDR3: CASSSGSGSPLHF. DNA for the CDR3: TGCGCCAGCAGTTCAGGATCGGGGTCACCCCTCCACTTT.

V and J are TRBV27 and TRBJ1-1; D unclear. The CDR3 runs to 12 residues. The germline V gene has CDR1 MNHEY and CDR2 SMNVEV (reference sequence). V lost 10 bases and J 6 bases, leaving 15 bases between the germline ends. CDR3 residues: CATISGWAEAFF. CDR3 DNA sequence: TGTGCCACCATATCAGGTTGGGCTGAAGCTTTCTTT.

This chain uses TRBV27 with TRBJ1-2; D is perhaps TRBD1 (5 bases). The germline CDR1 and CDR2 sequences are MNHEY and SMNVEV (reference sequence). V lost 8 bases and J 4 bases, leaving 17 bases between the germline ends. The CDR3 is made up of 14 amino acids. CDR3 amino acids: CASWPQGVGYGYTF. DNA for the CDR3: TGTGCCAGCTGGCCTCAGGGTGTGGGCTATGGCTACACCTTC.

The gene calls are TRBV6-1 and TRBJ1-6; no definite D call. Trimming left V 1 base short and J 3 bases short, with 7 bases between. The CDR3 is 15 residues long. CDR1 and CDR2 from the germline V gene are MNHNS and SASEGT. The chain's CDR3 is CASSEETLYNSPLHF. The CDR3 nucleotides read TGTGCCAGCAGTGAAGAGACTCTCTATAATTCACCCCTCCACTTT.

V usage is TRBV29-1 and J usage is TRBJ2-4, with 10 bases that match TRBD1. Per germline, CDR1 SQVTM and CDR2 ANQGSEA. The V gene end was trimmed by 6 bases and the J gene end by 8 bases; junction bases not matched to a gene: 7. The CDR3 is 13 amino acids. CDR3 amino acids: CSVTGTGEDIQYF. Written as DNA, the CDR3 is TGCAGCGTAACCGGGACAGGGGAAGACATTCAGTACTTC. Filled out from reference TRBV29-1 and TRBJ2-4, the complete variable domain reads SAVISQKPSRDICQRGTSLTIQCQVDSQVTMMFWYRQQPGQSLTLIATANQGSEATYESGFVIDKFPISRPNLTFSTLTVSNMSPEDSSIYLCSVTGTGEDIQYFGAGTRLSVL.

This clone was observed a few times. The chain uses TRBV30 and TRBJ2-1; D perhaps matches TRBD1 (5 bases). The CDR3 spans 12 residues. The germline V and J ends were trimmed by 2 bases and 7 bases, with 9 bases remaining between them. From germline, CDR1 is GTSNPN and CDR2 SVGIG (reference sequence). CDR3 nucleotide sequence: TGTGCCTGGAGTTCACAGGCTAATGAGCAGTTCTTC. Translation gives CAWSSQANEQFF.

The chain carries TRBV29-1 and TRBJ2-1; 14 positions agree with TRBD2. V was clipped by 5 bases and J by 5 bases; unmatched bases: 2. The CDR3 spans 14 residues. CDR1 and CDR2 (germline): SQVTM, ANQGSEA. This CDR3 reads CSVTGLAGDNEQFF. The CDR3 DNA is TGCAGCGTTACGGGACTAGCGGGGGACAATGAGCAGTTCTTC.

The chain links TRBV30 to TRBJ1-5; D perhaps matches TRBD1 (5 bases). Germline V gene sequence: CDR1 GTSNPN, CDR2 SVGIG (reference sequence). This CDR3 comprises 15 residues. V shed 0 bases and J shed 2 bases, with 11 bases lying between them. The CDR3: CAWSVGDGGNQPQHF. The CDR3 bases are TGTGCCTGGAGTGTAGGGGACGGAGGCAATCAGCCCCAGCATTTT.

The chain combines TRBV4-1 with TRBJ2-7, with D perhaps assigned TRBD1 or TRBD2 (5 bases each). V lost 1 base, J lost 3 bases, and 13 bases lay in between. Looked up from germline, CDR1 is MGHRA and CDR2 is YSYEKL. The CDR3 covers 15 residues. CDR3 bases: TGCGCCAGCAGCCAAGGACGAGGGGCGCGCTACGAGCAGTACTTC. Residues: CASSQGRGARYEQYF.

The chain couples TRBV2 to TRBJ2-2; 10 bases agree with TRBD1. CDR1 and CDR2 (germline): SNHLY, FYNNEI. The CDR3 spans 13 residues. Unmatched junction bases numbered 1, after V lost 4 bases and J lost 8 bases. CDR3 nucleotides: TGTGCCAGCAGTGGACAGGGGGCAGGGGAGCTGTTTTTT. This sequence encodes CASSGQGAGELFF.

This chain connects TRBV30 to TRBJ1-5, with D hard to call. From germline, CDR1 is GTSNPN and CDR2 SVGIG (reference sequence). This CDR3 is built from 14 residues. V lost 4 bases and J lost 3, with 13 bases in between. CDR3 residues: CAWTLGGYNQPQHF. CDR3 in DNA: TGTGCCTGGACTTTAGGTGGCTACAATCAGCCCCAGCATTTT.

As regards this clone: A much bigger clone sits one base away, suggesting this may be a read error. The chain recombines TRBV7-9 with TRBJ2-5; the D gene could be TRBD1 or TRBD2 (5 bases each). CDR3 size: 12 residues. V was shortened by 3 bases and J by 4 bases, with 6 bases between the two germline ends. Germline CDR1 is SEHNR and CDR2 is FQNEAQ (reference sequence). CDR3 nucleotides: TGTGCCAGCAGCTTTGGGGGAGAGACCCAGTACTTC. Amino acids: CASSFGGETQYF. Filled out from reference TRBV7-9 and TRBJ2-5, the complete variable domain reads DTGVSQNPRHKITKRGQNVTFRCDPISEHNRLYWYRQTLGQGPEFLTYFQNEAQLEKSRLLSDRFSAERPKGSFSTLEIQRTEQGDSAMYLCASSFGGETQYFGPGTRLLVL.